These T cell receptor beta chains were read from a single sample in a study of shared clonotypes between healthy human individuals. This table comes from immunoSEQ multiplex PCR, and its TCRdb copy is limited to in-frame clones, with some not included. The table shows over 750,000 clones, with about 97% occurring only once. Specimen: naive CD8+ T cells sorted from blood. These receptor sequences come from a man aged 25 to 40 in good health. CDR3s include the opening cysteine and the closing phenylalanine or tryptophan. D genes are given only for firm matches. Size tells how often a clone was seen (once, few, many) or the class of an expanded clone, and some rows leave it out.

d_gene	v_gene	abundance	j_gene	CDR3aa	CDR3nt
.	TRBV6-5	once	TRBJ2-5	CASSYSETQYF	TGTGCCAGCAGTTACTCAGAGACCCAGTACTTC
.	TRBV27	.	TRBJ2-2	CASRTGTTNTGELFF	TGTGCCAGCAGAACCGGGACAACGAACACCGGGGAGCTGTTTTTT
TRBD1	TRBV11-2	.	TRBJ2-5	CASSSDRGNQETQYF	TGTGCCAGCAGCTCGGACAGGGGAAATCAAGAGACCCAGTACTTC
.	TRBV5-4	.	TRBJ2-5	CASSRDREETQYF	TGTGCCAGCAGCCGAGACAGAGAAGAGACCCAGTACTTC
.	TRBV11-2	.	TRBJ2-6	CASSRLQQQSRANVLTF	TGTGCCAGCAGCCGATTACAGCAACAAAGTCGGGCCAACGTCCTGACTTTC
.	TRBV18	.	TRBJ2-7	CASSPENFDEQYF	TGTGCCAGCTCACCAGAAAACTTTGACGAGCAGTACTTC
TRBD2	TRBV4-2	.	TRBJ2-1	CASSQEYWTSGRNEQFF	TGTGCCAGCAGCCAAGAGTATTGGACTAGCGGGAGGAATGAGCAGTTCTTC
TRBD2	TRBV7-6	.	TRBJ2-1	CASSPEGLAGLLEQFF	TGTGCCAGCAGCCCAGAGGGCCTAGCGGGACTTCTTGAGCAGTTCTTC
.	TRBV6-6	.	TRBJ2-7	CASSPRVSSYEQYF	TGTGCCAGCAGTCCCCGCGTCAGCTCCTACGAGCAGTACTTC
.	TRBV7-2	.	TRBJ2-7	CASSSPSSSSYEQYF	TGTGCCAGCAGCTCGCCTTCATCTAGCTCCTACGAGCAGTACTTC
TRBD2	TRBV5-4	.	TRBJ2-1	CASSWAPGLADNEQFF	TGTGCCAGCAGCTGGGCGCCGGGACTAGCGGACAATGAGCAGTTCTTC
.	TRBV27	.	TRBJ2-3	CASSLFPGFRTDTQYF	TGTGCCAGCAGTTTATTTCCGGGTTTTAGGACAGATACGCAGTATTTT
.	TRBV6-6	few	TRBJ1-2	CASSPTGWGASYGYTF	TGTGCCAGCAGCCCGACGGGTTGGGGGGCGAGCTATGGCTACACCTTC
.	TRBV5-5	.	TRBJ2-7	CASSLNRPYEQYF	TGTGCCAGCAGCTTGAACAGGCCCTACGAGCAGTACTTC
TRBD1	TRBV14	.	TRBJ2-5	CASSQDVALPGQGEETQYF	TGTGCCAGCAGCCAAGATGTTGCACTACCGGGACAGGGTGAAGAGACCCAGTACTTC
.	TRBV27	.	TRBJ2-7	CATSDGGSYEQYF	TGTGCCACCTCGGACGGGGGCTCCTACGAGCAGTACTTC
.	TRBV11-2	.	TRBJ2-1	CASSLSPSSYNEQFF	TGTGCCAGCAGCCTGAGTCCAAGCTCCTACAATGAGCAGTTCTTC
TRBD2	TRBV27	.	TRBJ2-1	CASSNTSGRGNEQFF	TGTGCCAGCAGCAATACTAGCGGGAGGGGCAATGAGCAGTTCTTC
.	TRBV11-2	.	TRBJ2-1	CASSFFDPDEYRNYNEQFF	TGTGCCAGCAGCTTTTTCGACCCGGACGAGTATCGAAATTACAATGAGCAGTTCTTC
TRBD2	TRBV9	.	TRBJ2-1	CASSVGTSGWDEQFF	TGTGCCAGCAGCGTAGGGACTAGCGGGTGGGATGAGCAGTTCTTC
.	TRBV11-2	.	TRBJ2-1	CASSPYYGSSSYNEQFF	TGTGCCAGCAGCCCCTATTACGGGAGCAGTAGCTACAATGAGCAGTTCTTC
.	TRBV5-1	.	TRBJ2-7	CASSLGGGEQYF	TGCGCCAGCAGCTTGGGAGGGGGCGAGCAGTACTTC
.	TRBV12-5	.	TRBJ2-7	CASGEDSYEQYF	TGTGCTAGTGGCGAGGACAGCTACGAGCAGTACTTC
.	TRBV7-2	.	TRBJ2-1	CASSVSMGLQRQFF	TGTGCCAGCAGCGTAAGTATGGGACTTCAACGGCAGTTCTTC
.	TRBV7-2	.	TRBJ2-5	CASSLVRAAQETQYF	TGTGCCAGCAGCTTAGTAAGGGCGGCACAAGAGACCCAGTACTTC
TRBD2	TRBV9	.	TRBJ2-7	CASSVGGRGAYEQYF	TGTGCCAGCAGCGTAGGCGGGAGAGGGGCTTACGAGCAGTACTTC
.	TRBV6-1	.	TRBJ1-1	CASSEALPSRIQGPDTEAFF	TGTGCCAGCAGTGAAGCGCTTCCATCTAGGATTCAGGGGCCGGACACTGAAGCTTTCTTT
.	TRBV14	.	TRBJ2-7	CASSQESYEQYF	TGTGCCAGCAGCCAAGAATCCTACGAGCAGTACTTC
.	TRBV7-2	.	TRBJ1-1	CASSLASRGASTEAFF	TGTGCCAGCAGCTTAGCGTCTCGGGGGGCCAGCACTGAAGCTTTCTTT
.	TRBV27	.	TRBJ2-7	CASSPAVSYEQYF	TGTGCCAGCAGCCCTGCAGTCTCCTACGAGCAGTACTTC
.	TRBV5-1	.	TRBJ2-7	CASSLALQDYEQYF	TGCGCCAGCAGCTTGGCCTTACAGGACTACGAGCAGTACTTC